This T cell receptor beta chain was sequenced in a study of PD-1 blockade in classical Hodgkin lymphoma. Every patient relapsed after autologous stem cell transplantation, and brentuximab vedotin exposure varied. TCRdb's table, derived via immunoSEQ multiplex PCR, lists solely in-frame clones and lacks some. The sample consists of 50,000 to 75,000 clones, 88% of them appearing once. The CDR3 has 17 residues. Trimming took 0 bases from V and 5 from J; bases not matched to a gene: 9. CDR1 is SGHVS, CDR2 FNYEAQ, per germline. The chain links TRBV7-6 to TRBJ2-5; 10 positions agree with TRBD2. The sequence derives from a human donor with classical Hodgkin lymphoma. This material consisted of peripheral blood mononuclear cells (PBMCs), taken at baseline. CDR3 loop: CASSLALVAGGLETQYF. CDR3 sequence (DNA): TGTGCCAGCAGCTTAGCGCTGGTAGCGGGGGGCCTGGAGACCCAGTACTTC.